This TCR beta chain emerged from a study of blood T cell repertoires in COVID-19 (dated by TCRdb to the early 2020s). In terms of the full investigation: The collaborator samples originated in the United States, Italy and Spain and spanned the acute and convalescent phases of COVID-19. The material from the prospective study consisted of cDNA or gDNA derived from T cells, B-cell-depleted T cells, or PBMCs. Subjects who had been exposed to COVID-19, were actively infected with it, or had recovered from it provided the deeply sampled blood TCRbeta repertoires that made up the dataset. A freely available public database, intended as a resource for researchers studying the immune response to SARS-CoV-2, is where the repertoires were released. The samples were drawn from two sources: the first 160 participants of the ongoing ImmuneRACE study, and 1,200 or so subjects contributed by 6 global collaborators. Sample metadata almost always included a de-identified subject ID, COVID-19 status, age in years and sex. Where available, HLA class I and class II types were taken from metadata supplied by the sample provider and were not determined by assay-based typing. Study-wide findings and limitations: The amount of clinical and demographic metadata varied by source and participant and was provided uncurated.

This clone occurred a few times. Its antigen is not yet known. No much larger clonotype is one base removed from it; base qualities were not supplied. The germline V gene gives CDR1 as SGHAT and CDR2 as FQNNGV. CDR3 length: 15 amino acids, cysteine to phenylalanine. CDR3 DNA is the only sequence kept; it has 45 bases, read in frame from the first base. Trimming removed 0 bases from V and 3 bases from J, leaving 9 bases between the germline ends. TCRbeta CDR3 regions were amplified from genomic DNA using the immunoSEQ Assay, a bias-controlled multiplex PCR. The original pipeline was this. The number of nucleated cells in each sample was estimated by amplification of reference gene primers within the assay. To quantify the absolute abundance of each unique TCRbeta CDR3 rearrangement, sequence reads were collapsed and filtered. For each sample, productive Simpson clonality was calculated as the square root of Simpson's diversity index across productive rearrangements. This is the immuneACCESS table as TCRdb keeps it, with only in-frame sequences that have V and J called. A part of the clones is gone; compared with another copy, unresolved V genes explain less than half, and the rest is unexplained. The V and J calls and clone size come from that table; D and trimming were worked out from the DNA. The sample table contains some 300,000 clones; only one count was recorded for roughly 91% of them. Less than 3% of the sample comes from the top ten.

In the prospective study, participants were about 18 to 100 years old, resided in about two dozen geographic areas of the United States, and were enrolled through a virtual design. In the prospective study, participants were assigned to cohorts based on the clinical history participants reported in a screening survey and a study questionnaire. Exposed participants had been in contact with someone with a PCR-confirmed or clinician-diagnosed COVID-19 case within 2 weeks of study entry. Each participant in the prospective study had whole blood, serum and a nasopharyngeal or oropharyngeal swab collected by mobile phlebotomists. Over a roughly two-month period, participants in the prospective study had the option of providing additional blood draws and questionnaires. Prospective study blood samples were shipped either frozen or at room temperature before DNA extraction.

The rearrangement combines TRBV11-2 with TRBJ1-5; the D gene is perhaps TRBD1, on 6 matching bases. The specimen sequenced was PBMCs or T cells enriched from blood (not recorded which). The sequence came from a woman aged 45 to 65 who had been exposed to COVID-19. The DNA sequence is TGTGCCAGCAGCTTAGAGGACAGCCCCAATCAGCCCCAGCATTTT. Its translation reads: CASSLEDSPNQPQHF.